The TCR beta chain described here comes from a study of blood T cell repertoires in COVID-19. About the research overall: Collection of acute and convalescent COVID-19 samples took place in the United States, Italy and Spain.

Data came from immunoSEQ multiplex PCR; TCRdb stores just in-frame clones and leaves some out. The sample lists 70,000 or so clones, 86% seen once, with 2% in the top ten. The CDR3 runs 16 residues. Germline V gene sequence: CDR1 GTSNPN, CDR2 SVGIG (reference sequence). Trimming cost V 3 bases and J 0 bases, with 15 bases left between them. This sequence originates from a man aged 25 to 45 with acute or convalescent COVID-19. The sample consisted of peripheral blood. The rearrangement uses TRBV30 and TRBJ2-1; possible D gene TRBD1, 5 bases. As DNA, the CDR3 is TGTGCCTGGAGGGGTAGACAGCTAAGCTCCTACAATGAGCAGTTCTTC. Encoded protein: CAWRGRQLSSYNEQFF.